These 12 T cell receptor beta chains came from one sample sequenced in a study of PD-L1 blockade in urothelial cancer. Profiling relied on immunoSEQ multiplex PCR, and the TCRdb table lists in-frame clones only, not all of them. The sample includes 45,000 to 50,000 clones, approximately 88% of them seen just once. Specimen: PBMCs, collected around atezolizumab (anti-PD-L1) treatment. Source of these receptors: an elderly man with urothelial cancer.

This chain links TRBV27 with TRBJ2-3; TRBD1 aligns across 8 bases. The CDR3 covers 17 residues. After removal of 2 bases from V and 8 bases from J, the junction contained 15 bases not matched to a gene. Germline V gene sequence: CDR1 MNHEY, CDR2 SMNVEV (reference sequence). CDR3 region: CASSLKAGRGREGTQYF. CDR3 coding DNA: TGTGCCAGCAGTTTAAAAGCGGGCAGGGGGCGTGAGGGTACGCAGTATTTT.

The chain carries TRBV21-1 and TRBJ2-7; the table gives TRBD1 as D, unverified against the DNA. TRBV21-1 is termed a pseudogene. CDR3 length equals 16 residues. CDR3 in DNA: TGTGCCAGCAGCAAAGAGAGGGGCAGGGGCGAGTACGAGCAGTACTTC. Its translation: CASSKERGRGEYEQYF.

This chain joins TRBV29-1 and TRBJ2-1, with 8 bases lining up with TRBD1. V was pared by 5 bases and J by 4 bases, with 1 base of the junction left unmatched. The CDR3 is 12 amino acids. Germline CDR1 is SQVTM and CDR2 is ANQGSEA. The CDR3 region has the DNA TGCAGCGTTTGGGACAGGTACAATGAGCAGTTCTTC. Its protein product is CSVWDRYNEQFF.

This chain joins TRBV7-2 and TRBJ2-3, with D maybe TRBD2 (6 bases). Germline V gene lookup returns CDR1 SGHTA and CDR2 FQGNSA. Trimming removed 0 bases at V and 2 bases at J, with 9 bases between. CDR3 length: 15 residues. The CDR3 nucleotides read TGTGCCAGCAGCTTAGCTGGGGGGTACACAGATACGCAGTATTTT. It yields the protein CASSLAGGYTDTQYF.

This clone appeared once. This chain uses TRBV6-1 with TRBJ2-1; possibly TRBD1 for D (6 bases). CDR1 is MNHNS, CDR2 SASEGT, per germline. Trimming pared 7 bases from V and 5 bases from J, leaving 15 bases between. The CDR3 contains 14 residues. The DNA for the CDR3 is TGTGCCAGCAAAAAAACAGGGTGGCACAATGAGCAGTTCTTC. It specifies CASKKTGWHNEQFF.

This clone was counted a few times. The gene calls are TRBV28 and TRBJ2-7; tentatively, D is TRBD2 (6 bases). This CDR3 has 14 amino acids. V was trimmed by 8 bases and J by 1 base, leaving 15 bases between them. Germline V gene sequence: CDR1 MDHEN, CDR2 SYDVKM. This chain's CDR3 is CASVPRGRSYEQYF. CDR3 nucleotide sequence: TGTGCCAGCGTCCCCCGGGGGAGATCCTACGAGCAGTACTTC.

This chain joins TRBV6-1 and TRBJ1-1; D remains unclear. Between the trimmed V and J ends, which lost 5 bases and 4 bases, there was a span of 14 bases. The CDR3 is made up of 14 amino acids. Germline assignment: CDR1 MNHNS and CDR2 SASEGT. The CDR3, as DNA: TGTGCCAGCAGTATACACCAACCGGGCACTGAAGCTTTCTTT. This encodes CASSIHQPGTEAFF.

This clone is medium-sized. The rearrangement links TRBV10-3 to TRBJ1-4, with D unclear. Trimming took 3 bases from V and 2 from J, leaving 10 bases between them. This CDR3 is 15 amino acids long. CDR1 and CDR2 from the germline V gene are ENHRY and SYGVKD. CDR3 loop: CAISESGTTNEKLFF. CDR3 DNA sequence: TGTGCCATCAGTGAAAGCGGAACGACTAATGAAAAACTGTTTTTT.

The rearrangement joins TRBV6-5 to TRBJ2-4; TRBD1 aligns across 8 bases. The V and J ends lost 4 bases and 8 bases, in that order; junction bases with no gene match: 7. The CDR3 is 14 residues long. CDR1 is MNHEY and CDR2 is SVGAGI in the germline V gene. The CDR3 bases are TGTGCCAGCAGTTGGACAGGGTTAAGTGACATTCAGTACTTC. Translating it yields CASSWTGLSDIQYF.

In its sample, this clone was seen once. This chain joins TRBV29-1 and TRBJ1-5, with D possibly matching TRBD1 (6 bases). Germline CDR1 reads SQVTM; CDR2 reads ANQGSEA. V lost 4 bases and J lost 2, with 9 bases in between. This CDR3 contains 13 residues. The CDR3, as DNA: TGCAGCGTTGGCTCAGGGGGCAATCAGCCCCAGCATTTT. It specifies CSVGSGGNQPQHF.

The rearrangement uses TRBV28 and TRBJ1-1, with D possibly being TRBD1 (6 bases). Trimming pared 9 bases from V and 6 bases from J, leaving 23 bases between. The CDR3 has 15 amino acids. Germline assignment: CDR1 MDHEN and CDR2 SYDVKM. In DNA, the CDR3 is TGTGCCAGTGTAACTCGAGGGGAACAGGGCGCTGAAGCTTTCTTT. It encodes CASVTRGEQGAEAFF. Drawing the rest from reference TRBV28 and TRBJ1-1, the complete variable domain is DVKVTQSSRYLVKRTGEKVFLECVQDMDHENMFWYRQDPGLGLRLIYFSYDVKMKEKGDIPEGYSVSREKKERFSLILESASTNQTSMYLCASVTRGEQGAEAFFGQGTRLTVV.

The gene calls are TRBV5-1 and TRBJ2-2; 7 positions agree with TRBD2. The CDR3 runs to 14 residues. Germline V gene sequence: CDR1 SGHRS, CDR2 YFSETQ. The V and J ends lost 4 bases and 8 bases, in that order; junction bases with no gene match: 8. The CDR3 coding sequence is TGCGCCAGCAGCCCCCTGTGGGGGGGAGGGGAGCTGTTTTTT. Translation: CASSPLWGGGELFF.